The rows below give T cell receptor beta chains drawn from one sample of a study of T-cell memory formation after mild COVID-19. TCRdb re-analysed the 5' RACE reads in MiXCR, keeping a single row per CDR3 protein. Of some 450,000 distinct CDR3 sequences in the sample, about 20% are singletons; the top ten hold 20% to 25%. The specimen sequenced was PBMCs or a T cell subset sorted from them (not recorded which). These receptors originate from a man between 18 and 35 years old who had mild COVID-19 (a few samples of this study predate the infection). Cell type and time point are not known. CDR3s leave out the opening cysteine and the closing phenylalanine or tryptophan. The order of the fields is J gene, V gene, CDR3 protein.

>TRBJ2-3|TRBV20-1
SATGTSLDTQY
>TRBJ2-3|TRBV6-1
ASSELTGVDTQY
>TRBJ1-5|TRBV12-3/TRBV12-4
ASSQQDLGNQPQH
>TRBJ2-7|TRBV9
ASSGQGKGTYEQY
>TRBJ2-1|TRBV3-1
ASSQGASGGAVCPYEQF
>TRBJ1-6|TRBV12-3/TRBV12-4
ASSGTANSPLH
>TRBJ2-2|TRBV4-2
ASSQELNWELF
>TRBJ2-7|TRBV6-5
ASSSNRDRGVYEQY
>TRBJ2-2|TRBV12-3/TRBV12-4
ASSLLHGGELF
>TRBJ1-1|TRBV7-3
ASSQRSVTEAF
>TRBJ2-1|TRBV6-2/TRBV6-3
ASSYNGGDNEQF
>TRBJ2-3|TRBV7-8
ASSLVGGGAFRTDTQY
>TRBJ1-2|TRBV19
ASSIGQAYGYT
>TRBJ1-2|TRBV4-1
ASSQDPGGMRYGYT
>TRBJ2-5|TRBV5-1
ASRAAAQETQY
>TRBJ1-2|TRBV4-2
ASSPDPGQGYGYT
>TRBJ2-7|TRBV20-1
SARDYTYEQY
>TRBJ2-7|TRBV7-8
ASSLVSRTAAGEQY
>TRBJ2-7|TRBV7-6
ASSVQGSYEQY
>TRBJ1-2|TRBV6-1
ASRTKGRGGAEYGYT
>TRBJ2-1|TRBV5-1
ASSLDGGGYGYNEQF
>TRBJ2-3|TRBV27
ASSFEGGITDTQY
>TRBJ2-2|TRBV5-1
ASSLEWGELF
>TRBJ1-2|TRBV5-1
ASSLERTQYGYT
>TRBJ1-1|TRBV5-1
ASWTGGGSTEAF
>TRBJ2-1|TRBV9
ASSVRGTTDYNEQF
>TRBJ2-5|TRBV20-1
SASPGVGGQETQY
>TRBJ2-5|TRBV5-6
ASRPRGKQETQY
>TRBJ1-2|TRBV20-1
SARERWGGPGYGYT
>TRBJ1-1|TRBV5-5
ASSPTGNTEAF
>TRBJ2-4|TRBV20-1
SATPQDSLAKNIQY
>TRBJ2-1|TRBV5-4
ASSEGQGNEQF
>TRBJ2-2|TRBV6-5
ASSYTSPSLNTGELF
>TRBJ1-2|TRBV28
ASTEDRADGYT
>TRBJ1-1|TRBV9
ASSFGTVRGNTEAF
>TRBJ1-1|TRBV15
ATSRAQQLPEAF
>TRBJ2-3|TRBV5-6
ASSWDLGGALDTQY
>TRBJ2-7|TRBV27
ASSPGKFSYEQY
>TRBJ2-2|TRBV28
ASSFTLRGTGELF
>TRBJ2-2|TRBV3-1
ASSQDRRGSAGELF